This T cell receptor beta chain was recorded in a study of graft-versus-host responses after intestinal transplantation. Study observations and caveats: Among circulating GvH clones, peak levels were associated with early post-transplant declines in HvG clones.

Method: immunoSEQ multiplex PCR; TCRdb's copy keeps in-frame clones and lacks some. The sample records several thousand clones, roughly four fifths being singletons. The CDR3 runs 14 residues. V was pared by 10 bases and J by 8 bases, with 13 bases of the junction left unmatched. Germline V gene lookup returns CDR1 MNHNS and CDR2 SASEGT. Intraepithelial lymphocytes and lamina propria lymphocytes were released through processing of graft tissue. Comments on this clone: The target antigen is unknown.

The rearrangement joins TRBV6-1 to TRBJ1-4; 7 bases map to TRBD1. This clonotype was sampled from a human patient who received an intestinal transplant, so some T cells may come from the graft donor. Sequencing used ileum tissue, obtained just under 230 days after intestinal transplant. The CDR3 DNA follows: TGTGCCACACTCAAACAGGGGCTCGGGGAAAAACTGTTTTTT. Amino acids: CATLKQGLGEKLFF.